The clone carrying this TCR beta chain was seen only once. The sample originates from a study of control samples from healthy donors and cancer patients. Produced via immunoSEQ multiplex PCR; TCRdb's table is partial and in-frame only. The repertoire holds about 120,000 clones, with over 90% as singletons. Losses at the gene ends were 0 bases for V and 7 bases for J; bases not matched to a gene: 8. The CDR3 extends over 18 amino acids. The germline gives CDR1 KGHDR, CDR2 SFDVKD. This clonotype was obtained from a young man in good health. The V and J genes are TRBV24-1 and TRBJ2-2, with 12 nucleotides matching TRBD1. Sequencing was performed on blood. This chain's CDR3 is CATSDLSGTGGLGGELFF. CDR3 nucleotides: TGTGCCACCAGTGATTTGTCCGGGACAGGGGGCTTGGGCGGGGAGCTGTTTTTT.